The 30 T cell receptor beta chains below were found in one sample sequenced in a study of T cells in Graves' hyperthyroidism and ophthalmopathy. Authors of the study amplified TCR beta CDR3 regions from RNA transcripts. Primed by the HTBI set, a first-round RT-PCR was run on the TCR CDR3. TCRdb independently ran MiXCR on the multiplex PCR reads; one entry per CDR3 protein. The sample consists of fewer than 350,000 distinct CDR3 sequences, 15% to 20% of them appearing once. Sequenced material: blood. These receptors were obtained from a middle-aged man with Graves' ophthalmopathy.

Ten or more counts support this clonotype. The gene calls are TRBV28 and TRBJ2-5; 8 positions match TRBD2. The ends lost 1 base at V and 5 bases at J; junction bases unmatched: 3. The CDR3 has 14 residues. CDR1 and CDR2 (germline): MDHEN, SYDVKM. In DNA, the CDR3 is TGTGCCAGCAGTTTATCGGGGGGGTTGGAGACCCAGTACTTC. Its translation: CASSLSGGLETQYF.

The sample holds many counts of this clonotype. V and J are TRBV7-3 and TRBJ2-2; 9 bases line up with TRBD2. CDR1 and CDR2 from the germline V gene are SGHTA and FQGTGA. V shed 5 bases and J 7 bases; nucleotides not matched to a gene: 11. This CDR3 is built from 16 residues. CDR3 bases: TGTGCCAGCAGCCCCCATAGCGGGAGTGGGAACGGGGAGCTGTTTTTT. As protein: CASSPHSGSGNGELFF.

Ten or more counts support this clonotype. CDR3 DNA: TGTGCCAGCAGTCCGGACAGGGTAAAAAAGACCCAGTACTTC. Translated, it gives CASSPDRVKKTQYF. The chain links TRBV12-3 or TRBV12-4 to TRBJ2-5; 8 nucleotides agree with TRBD1. J lost 6 bases, V lost 5 bases, and 8 bases had no gene match. The CDR3 sequence is 14 residues long.

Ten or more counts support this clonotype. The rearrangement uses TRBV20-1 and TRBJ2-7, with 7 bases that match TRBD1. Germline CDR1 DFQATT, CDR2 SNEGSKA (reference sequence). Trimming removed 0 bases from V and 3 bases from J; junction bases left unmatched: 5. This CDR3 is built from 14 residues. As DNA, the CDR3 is TGCAGTGCTAGAGAAACGGGACAGCTCTACGAGCAGTACTTC. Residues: CSARETGQLYEQYF.

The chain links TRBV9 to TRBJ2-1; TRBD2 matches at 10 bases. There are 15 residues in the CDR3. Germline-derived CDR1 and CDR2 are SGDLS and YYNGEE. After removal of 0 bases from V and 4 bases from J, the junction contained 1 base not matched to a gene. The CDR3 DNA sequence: TGTGCCAGCAGCGTAGAACTAGCGGGATACAATGAGCAGTTCTTC. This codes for CASSVELAGYNEQFF. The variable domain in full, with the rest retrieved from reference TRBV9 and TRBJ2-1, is DSGVTQTPKHLITATGQRVTLRCSPRSGDLSVYWYQQSLDQGLQFLIQYYNGEERAKGNILERFSAQQFPDLHSELNLSSLELGDSALYFCASSVELAGYNEQFFGPGTRLTVL.

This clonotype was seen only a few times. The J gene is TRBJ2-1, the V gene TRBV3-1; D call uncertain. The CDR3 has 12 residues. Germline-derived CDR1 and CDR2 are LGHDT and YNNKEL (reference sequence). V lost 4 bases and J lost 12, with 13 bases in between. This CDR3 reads CASSLNDMGQFF. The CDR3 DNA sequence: TGTGCCAGCAGCCTTAATGATATGGGGCAGTTCTTC.

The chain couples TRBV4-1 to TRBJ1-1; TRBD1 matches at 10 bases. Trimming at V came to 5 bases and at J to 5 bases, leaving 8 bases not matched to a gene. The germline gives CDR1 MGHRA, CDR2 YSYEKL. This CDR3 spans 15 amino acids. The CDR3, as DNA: TGCGCCAGCAGCGATGGACAGGGGGGTAAGACTGAAGCTTTCTTT. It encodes CASSDGQGGKTEAFF.

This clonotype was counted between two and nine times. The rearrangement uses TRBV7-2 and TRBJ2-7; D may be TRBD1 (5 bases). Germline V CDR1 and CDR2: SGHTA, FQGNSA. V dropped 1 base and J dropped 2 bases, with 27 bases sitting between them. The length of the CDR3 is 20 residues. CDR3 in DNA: TGTGCCAGCAGCTTAGAAAAGCTTCCGACAGAAAAGATTTCTCCCTACGAGCAGTACTTC. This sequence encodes CASSLEKLPTEKISPYEQYF.

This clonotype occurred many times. The CDR3 spells CASSVRGYKETQYF. The DNA of the CDR3 is TGTGCCAGCAGCGTCCGGGGTTACAAAGAGACCCAGTACTTC. The rearrangement joins TRBV9 to TRBJ2-5; the D gene is possibly TRBD2 (5 bases). The ends were cut back, 2 bases at V and 3 bases at J, with 11 bases in the middle. Germline V gives CDR1 SGDLS, CDR2 YYNGEE. The CDR3 spans 14 residues.

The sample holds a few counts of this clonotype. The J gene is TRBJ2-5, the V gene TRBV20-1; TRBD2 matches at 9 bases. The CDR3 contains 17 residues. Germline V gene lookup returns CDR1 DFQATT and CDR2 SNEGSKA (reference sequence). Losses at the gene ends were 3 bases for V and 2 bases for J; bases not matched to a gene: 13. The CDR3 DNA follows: TGCAGTGCTAGTCATTGGACTAGCGAGACAAGACAAGAGACCCAGTACTTC. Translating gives CSASHWTSETRQETQYF.

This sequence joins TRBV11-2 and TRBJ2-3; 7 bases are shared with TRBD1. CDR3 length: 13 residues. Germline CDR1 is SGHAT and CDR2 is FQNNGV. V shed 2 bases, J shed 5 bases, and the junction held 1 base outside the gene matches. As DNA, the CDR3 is TGTGCCAGCAGCTTACCAGGGGGAGATACGCAGTATTTT. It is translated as CASSLPGGDTQYF.

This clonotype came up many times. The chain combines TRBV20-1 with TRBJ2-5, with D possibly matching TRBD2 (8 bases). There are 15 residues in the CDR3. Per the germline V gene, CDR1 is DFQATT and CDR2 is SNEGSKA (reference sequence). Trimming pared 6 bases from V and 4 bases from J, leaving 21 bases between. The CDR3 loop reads CSAQGDSGSLETQYF. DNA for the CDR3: TGCAGTGCCCAGGGGGACAGCGGGAGTCTAGAGACCCAGTACTTC.

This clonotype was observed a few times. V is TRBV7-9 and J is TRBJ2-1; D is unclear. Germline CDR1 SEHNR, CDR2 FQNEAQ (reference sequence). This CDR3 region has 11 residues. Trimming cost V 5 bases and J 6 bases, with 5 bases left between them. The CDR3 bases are TGTGCCAGCAGCCGCGCCAATGAGCAGTTCTTC. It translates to CASSRANEQFF.

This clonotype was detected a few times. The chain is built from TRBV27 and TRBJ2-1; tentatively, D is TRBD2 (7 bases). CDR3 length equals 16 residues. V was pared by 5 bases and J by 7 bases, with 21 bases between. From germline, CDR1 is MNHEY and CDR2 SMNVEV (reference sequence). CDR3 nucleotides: TGTGCCAGCAGTCCCTGGGGGCTAGCGGCGGGGAATGAGCAGTTCTTC. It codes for CASSPWGLAAGNEQFF.

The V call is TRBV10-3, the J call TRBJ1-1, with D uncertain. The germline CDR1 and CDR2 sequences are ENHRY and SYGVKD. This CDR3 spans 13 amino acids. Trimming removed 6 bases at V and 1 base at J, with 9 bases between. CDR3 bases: TGTGCCATCAGCCGTAGAGGGAACACTGAAGCTTTCTTT. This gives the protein CAISRRGNTEAFF.

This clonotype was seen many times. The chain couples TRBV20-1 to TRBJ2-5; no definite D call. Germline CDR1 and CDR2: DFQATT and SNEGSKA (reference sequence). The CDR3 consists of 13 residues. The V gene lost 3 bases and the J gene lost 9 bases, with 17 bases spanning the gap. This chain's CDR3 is CSASMLREVAQYF. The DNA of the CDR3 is TGCAGTGCTAGTATGCTCCGAGAAGTGGCCCAGTACTTC.

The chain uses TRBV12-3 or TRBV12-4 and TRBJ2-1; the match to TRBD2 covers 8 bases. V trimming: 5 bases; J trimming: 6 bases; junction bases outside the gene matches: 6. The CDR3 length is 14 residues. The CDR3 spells CASSGAGGRNEQFF. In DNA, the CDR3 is TGTGCCAGCAGTGGTGCGGGGGGCCGCAATGAGCAGTTCTTC.

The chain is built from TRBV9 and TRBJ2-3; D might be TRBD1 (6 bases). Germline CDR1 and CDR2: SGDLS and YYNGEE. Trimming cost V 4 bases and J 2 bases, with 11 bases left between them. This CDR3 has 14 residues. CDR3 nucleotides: TGTGCCAGCAGCACCTACAGGGACACAGATACGCAGTATTTT. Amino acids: CASSTYRDTDTQYF.

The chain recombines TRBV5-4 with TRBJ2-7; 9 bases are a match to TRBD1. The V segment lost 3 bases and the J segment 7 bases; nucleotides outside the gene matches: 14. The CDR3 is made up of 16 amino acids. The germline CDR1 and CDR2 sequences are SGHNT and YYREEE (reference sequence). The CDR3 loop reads CASSYGQGNLIGEQYF. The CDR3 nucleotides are TGTGCCAGCAGCTACGGACAGGGGAATTTGATCGGAGAGCAGTACTTC.

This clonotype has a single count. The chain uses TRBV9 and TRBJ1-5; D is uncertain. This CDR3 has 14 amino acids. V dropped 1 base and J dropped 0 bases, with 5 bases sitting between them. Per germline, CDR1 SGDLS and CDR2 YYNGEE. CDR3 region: CASSVSDSNQPQHF. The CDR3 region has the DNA TGTGCCAGCAGCGTATCAGATAGCAATCAGCCCCAGCATTTT.

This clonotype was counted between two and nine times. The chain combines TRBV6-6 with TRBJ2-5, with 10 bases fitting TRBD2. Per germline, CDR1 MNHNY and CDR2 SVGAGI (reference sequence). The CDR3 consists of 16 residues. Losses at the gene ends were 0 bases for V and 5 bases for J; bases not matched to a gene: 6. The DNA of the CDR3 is TGTGCCAGCAGTTACTCGAACCTAGCGGGAGTGGAGACCCAGTACTTC. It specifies CASSYSNLAGVETQYF.

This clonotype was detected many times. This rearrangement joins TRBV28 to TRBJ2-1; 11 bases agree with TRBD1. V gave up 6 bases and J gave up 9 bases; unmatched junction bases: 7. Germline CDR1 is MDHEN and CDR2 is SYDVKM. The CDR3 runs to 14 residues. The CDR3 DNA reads TGTGCCAGCAGCCGGGACAGGGGGGTGGGTGAGCAGTTCTTC. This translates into CASSRDRGVGEQFF.

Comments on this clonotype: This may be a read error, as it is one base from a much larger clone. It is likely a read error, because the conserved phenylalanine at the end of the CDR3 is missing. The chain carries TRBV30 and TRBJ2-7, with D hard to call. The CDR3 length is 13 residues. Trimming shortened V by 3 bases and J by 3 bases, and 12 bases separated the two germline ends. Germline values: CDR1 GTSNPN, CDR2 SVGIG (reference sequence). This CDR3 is CAWSASPVYEQYL. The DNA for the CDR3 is TGTGCCTGGAGCGCATCCCCAGTCTACGAGCAGTACCTC.

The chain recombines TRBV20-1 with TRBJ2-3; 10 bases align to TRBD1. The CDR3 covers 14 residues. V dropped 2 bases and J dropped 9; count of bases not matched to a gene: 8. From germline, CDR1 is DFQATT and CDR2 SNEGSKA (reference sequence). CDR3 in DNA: TGCAGTGCTAGAAGGACAGGGGGAGTTGCAACGCAGTATTTT. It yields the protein CSARRTGGVATQYF.

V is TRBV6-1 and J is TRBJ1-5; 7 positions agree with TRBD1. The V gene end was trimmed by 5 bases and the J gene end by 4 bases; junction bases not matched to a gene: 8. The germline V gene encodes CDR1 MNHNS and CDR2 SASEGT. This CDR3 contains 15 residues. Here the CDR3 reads CASSPRDSQNQPQHF. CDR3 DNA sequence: TGTGCCAGCAGTCCGCGGGACAGTCAGAATCAGCCCCAGCATTTT.

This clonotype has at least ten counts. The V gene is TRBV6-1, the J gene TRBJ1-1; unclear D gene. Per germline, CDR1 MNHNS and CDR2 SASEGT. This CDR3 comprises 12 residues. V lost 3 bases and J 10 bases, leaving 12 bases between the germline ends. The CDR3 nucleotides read TGTGCCAGCAGTGATTCGCGGGTCGGAGCTTTCTTT. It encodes CASSDSRVGAFF.

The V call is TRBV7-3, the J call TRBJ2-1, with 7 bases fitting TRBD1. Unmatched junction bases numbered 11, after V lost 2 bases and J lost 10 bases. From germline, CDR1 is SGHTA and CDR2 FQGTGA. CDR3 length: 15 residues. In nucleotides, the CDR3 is TGTGCCAGCAGCTTACTAGGGGGCGCGTTGCGGGAGCAGTTCTTC. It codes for CASSLLGGALREQFF.

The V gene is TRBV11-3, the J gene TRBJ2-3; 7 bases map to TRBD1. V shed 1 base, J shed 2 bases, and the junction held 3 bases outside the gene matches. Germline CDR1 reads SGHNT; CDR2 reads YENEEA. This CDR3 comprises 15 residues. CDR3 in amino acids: CASSLGQGFTDTQYF. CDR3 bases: TGTGCCAGCAGCTTAGGACAGGGTTTCACAGATACGCAGTATTTT.

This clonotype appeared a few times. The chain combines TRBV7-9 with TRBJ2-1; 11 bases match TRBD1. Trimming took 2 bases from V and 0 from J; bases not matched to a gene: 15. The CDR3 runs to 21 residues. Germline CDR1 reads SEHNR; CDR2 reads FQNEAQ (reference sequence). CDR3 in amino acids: CASSLKGAPGQGDSSYNEQFF. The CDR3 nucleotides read TGTGCCAGCAGCTTAAAGGGGGCCCCGGGACAGGGGGACAGCTCCTACAATGAGCAGTTCTTC.

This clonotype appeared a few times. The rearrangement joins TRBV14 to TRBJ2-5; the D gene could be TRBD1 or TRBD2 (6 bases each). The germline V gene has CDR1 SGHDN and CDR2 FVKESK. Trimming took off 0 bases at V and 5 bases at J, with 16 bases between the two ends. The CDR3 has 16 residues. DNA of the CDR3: TGTGCCAGCAGCCAAGATCGGGGGCGCGGCAGGGAGACCCAGTACTTC. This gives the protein CASSQDRGRGRETQYF.